A single sample is the source of the 21 T cell receptor beta chains below, sequenced in a study of blood T cell repertoires in COVID-19. The protocol was immunoSEQ multiplex PCR, while the TCRdb copy is restricted to in-frame clones and leaves out a portion. The sample shows more than 250,000 clones, about 89% of them seen only once. Material: peripheral blood. These receptors were collected from a young man who had recovered from COVID-19.

The J gene is TRBJ2-6, the V gene TRBV7-9; D possibly corresponds to TRBD1 (5 bases). The CDR3 contains 16 residues. With 2 bases removed from V and 0 bases from J, the gap between germline ends came to 8 bases. CDR1 and CDR2 from the germline V gene are SEHNR and FQNEAQ (reference sequence). The CDR3 is CASSLFQGSGANVLTF. The CDR3 region has the DNA TGTGCCAGCAGCTTATTCCAGGGCTCTGGGGCCAACGTCCTGACTTTC.

The DNA for the CDR3 is TGTGCCACCAGGCGCTCGCCGGGGGTGGAAGAGACCCAGTACTTC. It codes for CATRRSPGVEETQYF. The V call is TRBV15, the J call TRBJ2-5, with D possibly TRBD2 on 6 matching bases. In germline, CDR1 is LNHNV, CDR2 YYDKDF (reference sequence). The CDR3 runs to 15 residues. Trimming removed 6 bases from V and 3 bases from J, with 17 bases in between.

CDR3 loop: CASSRRFANYEQYF. For the CDR3, the DNA is TGTGCCAGCAGCCGCAGGTTTGCGAACTACGAGCAGTACTTC. This chain uses TRBV7-2 with TRBJ2-7; D is unclear. V gave up 5 bases and J gave up 3 bases, with 14 bases separating them. Per germline, CDR1 SGHTA and CDR2 FQGNSA. The CDR3 spans 14 residues.

The chain carries TRBV24-1 and TRBJ2-1; TRBD2 agrees at 8 bases. V trimming: 6 bases; J trimming: 0 bases; junction bases outside the gene matches: 3. This CDR3 has 15 residues. Germline V gene data show CDR1 as KGHDR and CDR2 as SFDVKD. DNA of the CDR3: TGTGCCACCAGTTCCAGCGGGAGCTCCTACAATGAGCAGTTCTTC. This codes for CATSSSGSSYNEQFF.

The rearrangement joins TRBV11-2 to TRBJ1-6; no clear D gene. This CDR3 contains 15 residues. Germline V gene data show CDR1 as SGHAT and CDR2 as FQNNGV. V lost 5 bases and J lost 10, with 18 bases in between. The CDR3 DNA reads TGTGCCAGCAGCCCCTCTTTCGGGAGTCGCTCACCCCTCCACTTT. Amino acids: CASSPSFGSRSPLHF.

V and J are TRBV5-1 and TRBJ1-4; D might be TRBD1 (6 bases). Germline assignment: CDR1 SGHRS and CDR2 YFSETQ. CDR3 length: 14 residues. V was clipped by 0 bases and J by 4 bases, with 7 bases between them. This CDR3 reads CASSLDRVNEKLFF. As DNA, the CDR3 is TGCGCCAGCAGCTTGGACAGGGTTAATGAAAAACTGTTTTTT.

The chain joins TRBV6-5 to TRBJ1-2, with no clear D. This CDR3 contains 11 residues. Germline V gene data show CDR1 as MNHEY and CDR2 as SVGAGI. Trimming pared 8 bases from V and 2 bases from J, leaving 6 bases between. CDR3 protein: CASGQNYGYTF. As DNA, the CDR3 is TGTGCCAGCGGTCAGAACTATGGCTACACCTTC.

J is TRBJ1-5 and V is TRBV27; D is possibly TRBD1 (5 bases). From germline, CDR1 is MNHEY and CDR2 SMNVEV (reference sequence). The CDR3 extends over 14 amino acids. Trimming pared 4 bases from V and 1 base from J, leaving 8 bases between. The CDR3, as DNA: TGTGCCAGCAGTTATCAGGGAAGCAATCAGCCCCAGCATTTT. This codes for CASSYQGSNQPQHF.

This chain uses TRBV18 with TRBJ2-1, with D hard to call. The V gene's germline CDR1 is KGHSH and CDR2 LQKENI. V lost 0 bases, J lost 5 bases, and 8 bases lay in between. The CDR3 has 14 residues. CDR3 sequence: CASSPPRPNNEQFF. CDR3 nucleotide sequence: TGTGCCAGCTCACCACCGAGGCCTAACAATGAGCAGTTCTTC.

In its sample, this clone was seen a few times. The chain recombines TRBV10-1 with TRBJ1-2; unclear D gene. The CDR3 length is 13 residues. CDR1 is WNHNN, CDR2 SYGVQD, per germline (reference sequence). V was shortened by 5 bases and J by 8 bases, with 15 bases between the two germline ends. Here the CDR3 reads CASSCPPTWGYTF. The CDR3 DNA follows: TGCGCCAGCAGTTGTCCCCCTACGTGGGGCTACACCTTC.

V and J are TRBV2 and TRBJ1-1, with 9 bases identical to TRBD1. V lost 4 bases to trimming and J lost 4 bases; unmatched junction nucleotides: 4. CDR1 and CDR2 from the germline V gene are SNHLY and FYNNEI. This CDR3 comprises 14 residues. This CDR3 is CASSVGQGPTEAFF. The CDR3 coding sequence is TGTGCCAGCAGTGTGGGACAGGGACCCACTGAAGCTTTCTTT.

This clone was seen repeatedly, ten times or more. The chain employs TRBV4-2 and TRBJ2-6; 8 nucleotides line up with TRBD1. V lost 2 bases and J lost 3; bases outside the gene matches: 3. This CDR3 is 16 amino acids long. CDR1 and CDR2 from the germline V gene are LGHNA and YNFKEQ. CDR3 in DNA: TGTGCCAGCAGCCAATCCGGGACAGGTGGGGCCAACGTCCTGACTTTC. Translated, it gives CASSQSGTGGANVLTF.

A remark on this clone: Within the sample, other DNA sequences also encode this same CDR3. The chain joins TRBV19 to TRBJ2-7; D is possibly TRBD2 (6 bases). The CDR3 runs 13 residues. Between the trimmed V and J ends, which lost 1 base and 4 bases, there was a span of 8 bases. CDR1 is LNHDA and CDR2 is SQIVND in the germline V gene (reference sequence). The CDR3 spells CASSIGRGYEQYF. The CDR3 DNA is TGTGCCAGTAGTATAGGACGGGGGTACGAGCAGTACTTC.

The V gene is TRBV29-1, the J gene TRBJ2-5; perhaps TRBD1 as D (5 bases). V was cut by 7 bases and J by 1 base, with 10 bases left in between. The CDR3 is made up of 12 amino acids. CDR1 SQVTM and CDR2 ANQGSEA come from the germline V gene. CDR3 nucleotide sequence: TGCAGCGCGAGACAGACCCAAGAGACCCAGTACTTC. Residues: CSARQTQETQYF.

The chain couples TRBV6-6 to TRBJ1-3; the D is unclear. The germline V gene encodes CDR1 MNHNY and CDR2 SVGAGI (reference sequence). The CDR3 runs 16 residues. V was trimmed by 0 bases and J by 0 bases, leaving 9 bases between them. The CDR3 loop reads CASSYSIESSGNTIYF. CDR3 DNA sequence: TGTGCCAGCAGTTACTCGATCGAGAGCTCTGGAAACACCATATATTTT.

This clone was counted once. V is TRBV27 and J is TRBJ2-7; perhaps TRBD1 as D (5 bases). The CDR3 extends over 13 amino acids. Germline values: CDR1 MNHEY, CDR2 SMNVEV (reference sequence). The V end was cut by 6 bases, the J end by 0 bases, with 9 bases between. The CDR3 DNA sequence: TGTGCCAGCAGCATCAGGGACTCCTACGAGCAGTACTTC. Its protein product is CASSIRDSYEQYF.

A few counts support this clone. This sequence joins TRBV27 and TRBJ1-5, with D maybe TRBD1 (6 bases). There are 17 residues in the CDR3. Between the trimmed V and J ends, which lost 6 bases and 0 bases, there was a span of 18 bases. The germline V gene has CDR1 MNHEY and CDR2 SMNVEV (reference sequence). The DNA of the CDR3 is TGTGCCAGCAGGCCACAGGCAGGGGCGTATAGCAATCAGCCCCAGCATTTT. Residues: CASRPQAGAYSNQPQHF.

V and J are TRBV18 and TRBJ2-1, with TRBD1 matching 9 bases. Losses at the gene ends were 4 bases for V and 7 bases for J; bases not matched to a gene: 2. Germline CDR1 reads KGHSH; CDR2 reads LQKENI. This CDR3 spans 13 amino acids. The CDR3 region is CASSRDRVNEQFF. The CDR3 DNA is TGTGCCAGCTCACGGGACAGGGTTAATGAGCAGTTCTTC.

This chain links TRBV10-2 with TRBJ1-5; tentatively, D is TRBD1 (6 bases). The CDR3 extends over 15 amino acids. The V end lost 6 bases, the J end lost 5 bases, and 17 bases lay between the germline ends. Germline V gene lookup returns CDR1 WSHSY and CDR2 SAAADI. This CDR3 is CASSSSGTFDQPQHF. The CDR3 DNA sequence: TGCGCCAGCAGCAGCTCCGGGACATTCGATCAGCCCCAGCATTTT.

The J gene is TRBJ1-2, the V gene TRBV12-3 or TRBV12-4; 9 nucleotides agree with TRBD1. Unmatched junction bases numbered 4, after V lost 4 bases and J lost 7 bases. This CDR3 has 13 residues. The chain's CDR3 is CASSSTGGFGYTF. The CDR3 region has the DNA TGTGCCAGCAGTTCGACAGGGGGTTTTGGCTACACCTTC.

This sequence joins TRBV5-1 and TRBJ2-7; 7 bases agree with TRBD2. Germline V lookup: CDR1 SGHRS, CDR2 YFSETQ. V shed 7 bases, J shed 4 bases, and the junction held 14 bases outside the gene matches. The CDR3 spans 15 residues. This chain's CDR3 is CASGRVMDSGYEQYF. Here the CDR3 DNA reads TGCGCCAGCGGGCGAGTGATGGATAGCGGGTACGAGCAGTACTTC.